In its sample, the clone carrying this T cell receptor (beta chain) was seen a few times. This CDR3 is 14 amino acids long. The ends were cut back, 4 bases at V and 1 base at J, with 12 bases in the middle. Per the germline V gene, CDR1 is SGHRS and CDR2 is YFSETQ. The sample is drawn from a study of blood T cells in healthy people across ages. About the research overall: Template switching retrieved approximately one barcoded beta molecule for each two T cells.

Primed by a sample-barcoded 5' primer and a J-beta primer mix, a second PCR proceeded for roughly 6 to 12 cycles. TCRdb analysed the 5' RACE reads with MiXCR anew, one entry per CDR3 protein. The top ten hold about 22% of the sample, which has some 690,000 distinct CDR3 sequences, 22% seen once. Sequencing used blood. The rearrangement uses TRBV5-1 and TRBJ2-7, with D uncertain. The TCR was taken from a man in his sixties or seventies in good health. CDR3 loop: CASSPALRSYEQYF. CDR3 nucleotides: TGCGCCAGCAGCCCGGCGCTACGTTCCTACGAGCAGTACTTC.